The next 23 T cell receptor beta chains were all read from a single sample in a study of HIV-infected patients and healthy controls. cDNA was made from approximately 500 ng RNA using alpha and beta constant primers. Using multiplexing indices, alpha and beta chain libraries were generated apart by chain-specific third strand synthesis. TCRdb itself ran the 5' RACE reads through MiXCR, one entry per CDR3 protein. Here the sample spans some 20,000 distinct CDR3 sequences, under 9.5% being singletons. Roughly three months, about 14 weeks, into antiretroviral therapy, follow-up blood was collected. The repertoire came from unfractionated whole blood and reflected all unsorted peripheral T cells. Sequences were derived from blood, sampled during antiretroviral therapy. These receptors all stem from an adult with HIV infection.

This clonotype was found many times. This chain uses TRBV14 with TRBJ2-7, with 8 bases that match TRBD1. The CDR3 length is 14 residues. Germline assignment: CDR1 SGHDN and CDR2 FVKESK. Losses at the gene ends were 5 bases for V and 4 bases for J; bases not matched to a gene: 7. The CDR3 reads CASSLAGGGYEQYF. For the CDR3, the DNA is TGTGCCAGCAGCTTAGCAGGGGGCGGGTACGAGCAGTACTTC.

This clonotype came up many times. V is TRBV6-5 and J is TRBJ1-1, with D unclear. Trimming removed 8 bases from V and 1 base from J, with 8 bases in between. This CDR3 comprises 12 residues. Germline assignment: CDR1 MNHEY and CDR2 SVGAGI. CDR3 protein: CASGRANTEAFF. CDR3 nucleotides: TGTGCCAGCGGGCGAGCGAACACTGAAGCTTTCTTT.

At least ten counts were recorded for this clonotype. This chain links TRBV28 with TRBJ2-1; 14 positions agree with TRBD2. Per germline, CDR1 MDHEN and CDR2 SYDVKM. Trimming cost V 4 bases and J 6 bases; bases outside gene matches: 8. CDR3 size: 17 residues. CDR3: CASSSGLAGVWGNEQFF. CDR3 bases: TGTGCCAGCAGTTCGGGACTAGCGGGAGTCTGGGGCAATGAGCAGTTCTTC.

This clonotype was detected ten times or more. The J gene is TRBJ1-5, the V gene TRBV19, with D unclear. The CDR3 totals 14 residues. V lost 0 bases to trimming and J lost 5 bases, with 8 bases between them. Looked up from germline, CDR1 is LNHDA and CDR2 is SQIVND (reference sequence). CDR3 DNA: TGTGCCAGTAGTATAGATCGGGGTGATCAGCCCCAGCATTTT. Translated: CASSIDRGDQPQHF.

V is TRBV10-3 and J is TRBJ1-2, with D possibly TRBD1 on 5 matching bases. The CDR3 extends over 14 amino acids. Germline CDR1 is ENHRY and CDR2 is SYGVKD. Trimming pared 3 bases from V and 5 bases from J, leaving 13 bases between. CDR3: CAISEQEGLYGYTF. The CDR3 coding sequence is TGTGCCATCAGTGAACAGGAAGGACTATATGGCTACACCTTC.

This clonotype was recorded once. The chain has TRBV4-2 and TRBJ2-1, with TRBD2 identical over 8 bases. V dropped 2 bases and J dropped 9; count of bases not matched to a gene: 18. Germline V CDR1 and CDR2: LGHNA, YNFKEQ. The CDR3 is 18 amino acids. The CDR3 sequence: CASSQNRGGYRIDGEQFF. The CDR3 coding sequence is TGTGCCAGCAGCCAAAATCGGGGGGGCTACCGAATTGATGGTGAGCAGTTCTTC.

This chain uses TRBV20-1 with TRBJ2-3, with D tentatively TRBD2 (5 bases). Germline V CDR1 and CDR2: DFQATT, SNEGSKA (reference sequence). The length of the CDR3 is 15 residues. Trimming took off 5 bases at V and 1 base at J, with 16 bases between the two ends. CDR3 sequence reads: CSACHPERGTDTQYF. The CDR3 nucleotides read TGCAGTGCTTGTCATCCGGAGAGGGGCACAGATACGCAGTATTTT.

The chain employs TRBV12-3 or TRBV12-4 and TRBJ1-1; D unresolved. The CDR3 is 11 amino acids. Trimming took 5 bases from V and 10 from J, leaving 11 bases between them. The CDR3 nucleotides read TGTGCCAGCAGTCCTGGACTGGGAGCTTTCTTT. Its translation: CASSPGLGAFF.

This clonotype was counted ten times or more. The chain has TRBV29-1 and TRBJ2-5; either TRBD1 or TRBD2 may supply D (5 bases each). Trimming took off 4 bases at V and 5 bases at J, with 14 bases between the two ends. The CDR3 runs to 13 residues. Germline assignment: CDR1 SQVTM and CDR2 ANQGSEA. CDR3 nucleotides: TGCAGCGTTGCCGGGACCCTCGCGGAGACCCAGTACTTC. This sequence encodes CSVAGTLAETQYF.

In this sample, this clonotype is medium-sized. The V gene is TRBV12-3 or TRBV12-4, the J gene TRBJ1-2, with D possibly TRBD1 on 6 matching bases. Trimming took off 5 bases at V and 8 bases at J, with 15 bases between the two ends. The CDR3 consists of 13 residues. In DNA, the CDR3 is TGTGCCAGCAGTATCCCAGGGGCAGAAGGCTACACCTTC. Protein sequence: CASSIPGAEGYTF.

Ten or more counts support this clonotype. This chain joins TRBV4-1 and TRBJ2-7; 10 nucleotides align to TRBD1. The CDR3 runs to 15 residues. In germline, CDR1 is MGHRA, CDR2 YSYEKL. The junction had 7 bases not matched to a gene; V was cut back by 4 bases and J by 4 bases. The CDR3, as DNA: TGCGCCAGCAGCCGGATAGGGGACAGGGGTTACGAGCAGTACTTC. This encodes CASSRIGDRGYEQYF.

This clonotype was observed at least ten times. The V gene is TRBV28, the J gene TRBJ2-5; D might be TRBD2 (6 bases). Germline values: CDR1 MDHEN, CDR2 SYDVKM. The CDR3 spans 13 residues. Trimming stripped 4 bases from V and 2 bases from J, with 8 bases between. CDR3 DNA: TGTGCCAGCAGTTCGGGACTGCAAGAGACCCAGTACTTC. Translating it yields CASSSGLQETQYF. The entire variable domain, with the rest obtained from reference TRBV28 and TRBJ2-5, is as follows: DVKVTQSSRYLVKRTGEKVFLECVQDMDHENMFWYRQDPGLGLRLIYFSYDVKMKEKGDIPEGYSVSREKKERFSLILESASTNQTSMYLCASSSGLQETQYFGPGTRLLVL.

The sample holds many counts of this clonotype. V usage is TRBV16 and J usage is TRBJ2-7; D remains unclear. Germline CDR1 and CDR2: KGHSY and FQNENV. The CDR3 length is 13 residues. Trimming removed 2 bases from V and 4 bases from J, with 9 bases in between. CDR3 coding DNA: TGTGCCAGCAGCCAACCGACACGGTACGAGCAGTACTTC. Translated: CASSQPTRYEQYF.

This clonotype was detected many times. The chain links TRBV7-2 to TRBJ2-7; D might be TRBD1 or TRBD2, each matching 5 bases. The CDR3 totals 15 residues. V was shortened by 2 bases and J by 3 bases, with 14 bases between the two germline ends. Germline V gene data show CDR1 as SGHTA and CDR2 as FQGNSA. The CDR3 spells CASSLSRDRGYEQYF. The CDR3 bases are TGTGCCAGCAGCTTATCGAGGGACCGCGGCTACGAGCAGTACTTC.

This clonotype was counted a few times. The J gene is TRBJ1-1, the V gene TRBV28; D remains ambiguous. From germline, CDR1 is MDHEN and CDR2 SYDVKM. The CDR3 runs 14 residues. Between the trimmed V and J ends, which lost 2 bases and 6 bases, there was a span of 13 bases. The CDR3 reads CASSLGRPQAEAFF. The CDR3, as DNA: TGTGCCAGCAGTTTAGGTCGACCCCAAGCTGAAGCTTTCTTT.

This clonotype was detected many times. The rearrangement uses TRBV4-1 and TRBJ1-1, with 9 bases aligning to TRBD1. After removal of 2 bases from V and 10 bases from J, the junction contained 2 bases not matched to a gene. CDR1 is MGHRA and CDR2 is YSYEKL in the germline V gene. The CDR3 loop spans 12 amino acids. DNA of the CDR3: TGCGCCAGCAGCCAAACGGACAGGGGAGCTTTCTTT. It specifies CASSQTDRGAFF.

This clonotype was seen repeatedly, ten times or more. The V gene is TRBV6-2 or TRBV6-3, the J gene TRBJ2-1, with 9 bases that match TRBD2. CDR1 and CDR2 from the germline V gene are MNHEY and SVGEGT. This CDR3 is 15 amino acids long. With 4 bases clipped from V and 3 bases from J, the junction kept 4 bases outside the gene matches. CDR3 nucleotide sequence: TGTGCCAGCAGTTTCCTAGCGGGATACTACAATGAGCAGTTCTTC. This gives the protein CASSFLAGYYNEQFF.

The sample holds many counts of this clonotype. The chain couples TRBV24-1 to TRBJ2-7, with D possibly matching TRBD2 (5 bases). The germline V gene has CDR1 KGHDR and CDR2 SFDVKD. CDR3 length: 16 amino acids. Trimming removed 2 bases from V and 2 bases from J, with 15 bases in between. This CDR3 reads CATSDSTAASTYEQYF. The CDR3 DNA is TGTGCCACCAGTGATTCCACAGCGGCATCGACCTACGAGCAGTACTTC.

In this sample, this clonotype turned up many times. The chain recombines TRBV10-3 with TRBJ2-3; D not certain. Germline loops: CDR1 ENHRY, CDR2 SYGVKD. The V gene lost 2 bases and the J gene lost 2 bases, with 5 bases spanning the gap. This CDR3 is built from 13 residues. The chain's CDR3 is CAISEAHTDTQYF. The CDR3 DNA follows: TGTGCCATCAGTGAGGCCCACACAGATACGCAGTATTTT.

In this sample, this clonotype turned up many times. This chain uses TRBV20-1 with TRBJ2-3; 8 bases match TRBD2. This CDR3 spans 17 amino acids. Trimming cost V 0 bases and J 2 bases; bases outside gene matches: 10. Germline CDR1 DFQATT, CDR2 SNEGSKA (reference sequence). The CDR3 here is CSARDPLSGSPTDTQYF. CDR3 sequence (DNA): TGCAGTGCTAGAGATCCCCTGAGCGGGAGCCCCACAGATACGCAGTATTTT.

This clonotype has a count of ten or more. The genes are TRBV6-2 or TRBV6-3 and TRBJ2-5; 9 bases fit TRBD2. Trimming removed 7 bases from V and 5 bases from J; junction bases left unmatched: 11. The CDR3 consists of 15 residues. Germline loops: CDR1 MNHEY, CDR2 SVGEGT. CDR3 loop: CASKGAGGFWETQYF. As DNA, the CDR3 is TGTGCCAGCAAAGGAGCGGGGGGCTTTTGGGAGACCCAGTACTTC.

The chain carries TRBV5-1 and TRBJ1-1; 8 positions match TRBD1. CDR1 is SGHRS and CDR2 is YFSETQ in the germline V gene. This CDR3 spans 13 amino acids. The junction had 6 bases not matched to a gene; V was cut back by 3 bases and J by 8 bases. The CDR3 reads CASSSTGDREAFF. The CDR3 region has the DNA TGCGCCAGCAGCTCGACAGGGGACCGAGAAGCTTTCTTT.

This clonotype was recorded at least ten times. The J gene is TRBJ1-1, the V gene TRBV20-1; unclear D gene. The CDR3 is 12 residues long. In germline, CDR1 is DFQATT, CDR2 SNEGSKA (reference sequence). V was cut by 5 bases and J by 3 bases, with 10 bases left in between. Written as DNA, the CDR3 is TGCAGTGCTCCCCGGGGAGACACTGAAGCTTTCTTT. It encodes CSAPRGDTEAFF.